This TCR beta chain was documented in a study of shared clonotypes between healthy human individuals. The length of the CDR3 is 16 residues. The germline V gene encodes CDR1 SGHRS and CDR2 YFSETQ. V shed 4 bases, J shed 0 bases, and the junction held 7 bases outside the gene matches. In the original processing: ImmunoSEQ supplied junction-only sequences lacking quality scores, so filtering was different. The table came from immunoSEQ multiplex PCR; TCRdb's copy has only in-frame clones and leaves some out. V, J and clone size are taken as reported in that table, and D and trimming were inferred from the DNA itself. The table records about 560,000 clones, around 81% of them present only once.

This rearrangement joins TRBV5-1 to TRBJ1-3, with TRBD1 matching over 7 bases. Specimen: PBMCs. The receptor's source is a woman aged 35 to 49 in good health. Some clones in this sample may be carry-over from other donors' samples. The CDR3 protein is CASSPPDRASGNTIYF. The CDR3 coding sequence is TGCGCCAGCAGCCCGCCCGACAGGGCCTCTGGAAACACCATATATTTT.